This is a list of T cell receptor beta chains from one sample in a study of blood T cell repertoires in COVID-19. TCRdb's copy holds only in-frame clones and misses some; the assay was immunoSEQ multiplex PCR. The sample consists of about 520,000 clones, approximately 85% of them appearing once. Sequences were obtained from peripheral blood. The receptor set was obtained from a human donor in a cohort sampled during active COVID-19. Both conserved end residues are part of each CDR3. Fields, in order: D gene, J gene, clone size, V gene, CDR3 DNA, CDR3 protein. D genes are given only for firm matches. Size tells how often a clone was seen (once, few, many) or the class of an expanded clone, and some rows leave it out.

>TRBD1|TRBJ1-5|-|TRBV2
TGTGCCAGCAGTGAATGGACAGGAAGTAATCAGCCCCAGCATTTT
CASSEWTGSNQPQHF
>-|TRBJ1-5|-|TRBV30
TGTGCCTGGGGGGGCGAGGGTCGTCAGCCCCAGCATTTT
CAWGGEGRQPQHF
>TRBD1|TRBJ1-4|-|TRBV24-1
TGTGCCACCTGCCGGGACAGGGTCCAGGTAACAGCTAATGAAAAACTGTTTTTT
CATCRDRVQVTANEKLFF
>TRBD1|TRBJ2-1|few|TRBV18
TGTGCCAGCTCACCTCGGACAGGGCGTAATGAGCAGTTCTTC
CASSPRTGRNEQFF
>-|TRBJ1-1|-|TRBV11-1
TGTGCCAGCAGCCTCAGGGGACTGAACACTGAAGCTTTCTTT
CASSLRGLNTEAFF
>-|TRBJ1-2|-|TRBV9
TGTGCCAGCAGCGCCTCGACAAGTAACTATGGCTACACCTTC
CASSASTSNYGYTF
>TRBD2|TRBJ2-1|-|TRBV4-2
TGTGCCAGCAGCCAAAAAACGGGACTAACCAATGAGCAGTTCTTC
CASSQKTGLTNEQFF
>-|TRBJ1-1|-|TRBV27
TGTGCCAGCAGTTTATCCCCTATCCTCAGGGTGAACACTGAAGCTTTCTTT
CASSLSPILRVNTEAFF
>-|TRBJ2-3|-|TRBV2
TGTGCCAGCAGGGTCCTAGCTGAGACAGATACGCAGTATTTT
CASRVLAETDTQYF
>TRBD2|TRBJ2-3|-|TRBV5-1
TGCGCCAGCAGCTTCCAACCCGGGACTAGCGCCTCCACAGATACGCAGTATTTT
CASSFQPGTSASTDTQYF
>TRBD2|TRBJ2-1|-|TRBV25-1
TGTGCCACCTCGGGGACTAGCGGGAGGGCCGAAATGAATGAGCAGTTCTTC
CATSGTSGRAEMNEQFF
>-|TRBJ2-2|-|TRBV11-2
TGTGCCAGCAGCTGGGGGGCGAACACCGGGGAGCTGTTTTTT
CASSWGANTGELFF
>-|TRBJ2-3|-|TRBV5-6
TGTGCCAGCAGCTTTACAGGAGCCTACACAGATACGCAGTATTTT
CASSFTGAYTDTQYF
>TRBD1|TRBJ2-1|-|TRBV24-1
TGTGCCACCAGTGATCCCGGGACAGGGGGCTACAATGAGCAGTTCTTC
CATSDPGTGGYNEQFF
>-|TRBJ1-3|-|TRBV6-5
TGTGCCAGCAGTTACTCAGGGGGTACTGGAAACACCATATATTTT
CASSYSGGTGNTIYF
>-|TRBJ1-3|-|TRBV30
TGTGCCTGGAGTGTAGCACTCTCTGGAAACACCATATATTTT
CAWSVALSGNTIYF
>TRBD1|TRBJ2-7|-|TRBV3-1/TRBV3-2
TGTGCCAGCAGCCAGGGGGACAGCAGACTCGAGCAGTACTTC
CASSQGDSRLEQYF
>TRBD1|TRBJ1-1|-|TRBV27
TGTGCCAGCAGACCCCCCGGACAGGGAGGCACTGAAGCTTTCTTT
CASRPPGQGGTEAFF
>TRBD1|TRBJ1-1|-|TRBV5-1
TGCGCCAGCAGCTTTGCTTCGGGTACAGGGGTGACTGAAGCTTTCTTT
CASSFASGTGVTEAFF
>-|TRBJ2-1|-|TRBV11-2
TGTGCCGCGGCCCGATACAATGAGCAGTTCTTC
CAAARYNEQFF
>TRBD2|TRBJ2-5|-|TRBV20-1
TGCAGTGCTAGTTCGGGCGGACTAGCGGGGCAAGAGACCCAGTACTTC
CSASSGGLAGQETQYF
>TRBD1|TRBJ2-1|few|TRBV28
TGTGCCAGCAGTTTAAGTGGACAGGGCTACAATGAGCAGTTCTTC
CASSLSGQGYNEQFF
>-|TRBJ2-1|-|TRBV20-1
TGCAGTGCTAGAGGTAATAGCGATTTCTTC
CSARGNSDFF
>-|TRBJ2-1|-|TRBV5-1
TGCGCCAGCAGCAGAGAACTAACTTACTCCTACAATGAGCAGTTCTTC
CASSRELTYSYNEQFF
>-|TRBJ2-7|-|TRBV4-1
TGCGCCAGCAGCTCCCTCGGACAGACACCCTACGAGCAGTACTTC
CASSSLGQTPYEQYF
>TRBD1|TRBJ1-6|once|TRBV7-2
TGTGCCAGCAGCTTTACCGGGACAGCTAATTCACCCCTCCACTTT
CASSFTGTANSPLHF
>TRBD1|TRBJ1-2|-|TRBV29-1
TGCAGCGTTGACAAGACAGGGGGAGGCTACACCTTC
CSVDKTGGGYTF
>TRBD2|TRBJ2-2|-|TRBV6-1
TGTGCCAGCAGTGCCTCGACTAGCGGGAACACCGGGGAGCTGTTTTTT
CASSASTSGNTGELFF
>-|TRBJ1-2|-|TRBV6-1
TGTGCCAGCAGGCCACAAGGGGGGGGTGGCTATGGCTACACCTTC
CASRPQGGGGYGYTF
>TRBD2|TRBJ2-1|once|TRBV11-2
TGTGCCAGCAGCCCCCGGACTAGTAACAATGAGCAGTTCTTC
CASSPRTSNNEQFF
>-|TRBJ2-6|few|TRBV19
TGTGCCAGTAGTACCCCGACACCTTACACCTCTGGGGCCAACGTCCTGACTTTC
CASSTPTPYTSGANVLTF
>-|TRBJ1-2|-|TRBV6-5
TGTGCCAGCAGTTACTCGAACTGGGGCTACACCTTC
CASSYSNWGYTF
>TRBD1|TRBJ2-7|-|TRBV4-2
TGTGCCAGCAGCCAAGATGGGAAGGGGGCCGGGCGGGAGCAGTACTTC
CASSQDGKGAGREQYF
>-|TRBJ1-1|-|TRBV13
TGTGCCAGCAGCTTTCGGGAGGCTGAAGCTTTCTTT
CASSFREAEAFF
>TRBD1|TRBJ2-7|-|TRBV5-1
TGCGCCAGCAGCTCGGACCGGGACAGGGACGAGCAGTACTTC
CASSSDRDRDEQYF
>TRBD1|TRBJ2-5|-|TRBV29-1
TGCAGCGTTGAATCGGACAGGGGATTATGGGAGACCCAGTACTTC
CSVESDRGLWETQYF
>-|TRBJ1-1|once|TRBV5-6
TGTGCCAGCCGTCGTCGGGGGGGCTATAACACTGAAGCTTTCTTT
CASRRRGGYNTEAFF
>TRBD1|TRBJ2-5|-|TRBV7-3
TGTGCCAGCAGCGGACAGGGGGAAGAGACCCAGTACTTC
CASSGQGEETQYF
>TRBD2|TRBJ2-5|once|TRBV4-2
TGTGCCAGCAGCCAACCCTGGACTAGCGGGAGGGCCGGGGAGACCCAGTACTTC
CASSQPWTSGRAGETQYF
>-|TRBJ2-3|once|TRBV6-5
TGTGCCTACTTACCTCTCACAGATACGCAGTATTTT
CAYLPLTDTQYF
>TRBD1|TRBJ2-7|few|TRBV5-4
TGTGCCAGCAGCTTACAGGGGGCCTACGAGCAGTACTTC
CASSLQGAYEQYF
>-|TRBJ2-5|-|TRBV11-2
TGTGCCAGCAGCCTTCAAAGGGGAGAGACCCAGTACTTC
CASSLQRGETQYF
>TRBD2|TRBJ2-2|once|TRBV6-2/TRBV6-3
TGTGCCAGCAGTTGGGCGGGAGGGACCGGGGAGCTGTTTTTT
CASSWAGGTGELFF
>TRBD2|TRBJ2-7|-|TRBV5-1
TGCGCCAGCAGCTTGTATCTAGCGGGAGTCTACGAGCAGTACTTC
CASSLYLAGVYEQYF
>TRBD2|TRBJ2-2|-|TRBV5-4
TGTGCCAGCAGCACAGCGGGAGTCACCGGGGAGCTGTTTTTT
CASSTAGVTGELFF
>-|TRBJ2-7|-|TRBV28
TGTGCCAGCAGTTTGAACAGACCCCGTAGGAAGCAGTACTTC
CASSLNRPRRKQYF
>TRBD2|TRBJ2-5|-|TRBV12-5
TGTGCTAGTGGTGGACAGCGGGAGGGAGAGACCCAGTACTTC
CASGGQREGETQYF
>TRBD1|TRBJ1-2|-|TRBV9
TGTGCCAGCAGCTCTGACAGGGGGGACGTCTATGGCTACACCTTC
CASSSDRGDVYGYTF
>-|TRBJ1-2|once|TRBV7-2
TGTGCCAGCAGCCCTTACCGGGACTCGGGTAATGGCTACACCTTC
CASSPYRDSGNGYTF
>-|TRBJ1-5|-|TRBV19
TGTGCCAGTAACTTGGGACTTCAGAATAGCAATCAGCCCCAGCATTTT
CASNLGLQNSNQPQHF
>-|TRBJ1-1|-|TRBV30
TGTGCCGGGAGCGGTCCTGGGAGGGCTACGGACACTGAAGCTTTCTTT
CAGSGPGRATDTEAFF
>TRBD2|TRBJ2-5|-|TRBV5-1
TGCGCCAGCAGCGGTACTAGCGGACAAGAGACCCAGTACTTC
CASSGTSGQETQYF
>-|TRBJ2-1|once|TRBV12-1
TGTGCCAGCAGTACGGAGACGGGGAGGAATGAGCAGTTCTTC
CASSTETGRNEQFF